Each of the 30 T cell receptor beta chains below was sequenced from the same sample in a study of blood T cells in healthy people across ages. Primed by a sample-barcoded 5' primer and a J-beta primer mix, a second PCR proceeded for roughly 6 to 12 cycles. TCRdb re-called the 5' RACE reads through MiXCR, storing one row per CDR3 protein. Here the sample spans 1.5 million to 2 million distinct CDR3 sequences, around half being singletons. Material: blood. These receptors were taken from a woman in her thirties or forties in good health.

The CDR3 is CASSIGGGSFVRSEAFF. CDR3 nucleotide sequence: TGTGCCAGTAGTATAGGTGGGGGCTCTTTCGTCCGCTCTGAAGCTTTCTTT. V gene TRBV19 combines with J gene TRBJ1-1, with D perhaps TRBD1 (6 bases). Per germline, CDR1 LNHDA and CDR2 SQIVND (reference sequence). Trimming shortened V by 1 base and J by 6 bases, and 21 bases separated the two germline ends. The CDR3 spans 17 residues.

This clonotype was recorded a few times. The gene calls are TRBV20-1 and TRBJ2-4; D ambiguous. Trimming cost V 3 bases and J 9 bases, with 15 bases left between them. CDR3 length: 13 residues. Germline V gives CDR1 DFQATT, CDR2 SNEGSKA (reference sequence). The CDR3 nucleotides read TGCAGTGCTAGTCCGGTCTCTGGTGGCATTCAGTACTTC. It codes for CSASPVSGGIQYF.

This clonotype has more than one count but fewer than ten. The CDR3 DNA sequence: TGCAGTGCCCCGGAGCTAGCGGGGGGGCAGCAAGAGACCCAGTACTTC. Amino acid sequence: CSAPELAGGQQETQYF. This chain uses TRBV20-1 with TRBJ2-4; 12 bases fit TRBD2. TRBJ2-5 explains the end of the DNA better; the J call may be wrong. This CDR3 has 16 amino acids. Germline-derived CDR1 and CDR2 are DFQATT and SNEGSKA (reference sequence).

This rearrangement joins TRBV4-1 to TRBJ2-5, with 10 positions matching TRBD1. The CDR3 contains 17 residues. Losses at the gene ends were 0 bases for V and 4 bases for J; bases not matched to a gene: 8. CDR1 and CDR2 from the germline V gene are MGHRA and YSYEKL. The CDR3 region is CASSQDWSRDRGETQYF. The CDR3 DNA reads TGCGCCAGCAGCCAAGATTGGAGCCGGGACAGGGGAGAGACCCAGTACTTC.

The rearrangement links TRBV20-1 to TRBJ2-7; 7 bases match TRBD2. The J call may be mistaken, given a closer DNA end match to TRBJ2-5. The CDR3 runs 14 residues. CDR1 is DFQATT, CDR2 SNEGSKA, per germline (reference sequence). CDR3 DNA sequence: TGCAGTGCAGACCACCGGGACTATCAAGAGACCCAGTACTTC. Its translation is CSADHRDYQETQYF.

In its sample, this clonotype was seen once. The chain links TRBV9 to TRBJ1-2; D unresolved. This CDR3 has 14 residues. The germline CDR1 and CDR2 sequences are SGDLS and YYNGEE. V lost 3 bases and J lost 2, with 11 bases in between. The CDR3 reads CASSDPVGNYGYTF. The CDR3 DNA reads as TGTGCCAGCAGCGACCCGGTAGGGAACTATGGCTACACCTTC.

For this clonotype: A read error may account for a junction end that differs from germline. The V and J genes are TRBV20-1 and TRBJ2-4, with 7 bases aligning to TRBD1. From germline, CDR1 is DFQATT and CDR2 SNEGSKA (reference sequence). CDR3 size: 15 residues. This CDR3 reads CSLIRGSLAKNIRYF. The CDR3 nucleotides read TGCAGTCTAATCAGGGGGTCTTTAGCCAAAAACATTCGGTACTTC.

CDR3 nucleotides: TGTGCCACCAGTGATTCATCGTTTGGGGCCAACGTCCTGACTTTC. It specifies CATSDSSFGANVLTF. V gene TRBV24-1 combines with J gene TRBJ2-6; D uncertain. Germline values: CDR1 KGHDR, CDR2 SFDVKD. The length of the CDR3 is 15 residues. V lost 2 bases to trimming and J lost 3 bases, with 7 bases between them.

The chain has TRBV5-1 and TRBJ2-1, with a possible D match to TRBD1 (6 bases). The J call is uncertain, as TRBJ2-7 better fits the DNA end. Germline CDR1 and CDR2: SGHRS and YFSETQ. The CDR3 totals 14 residues. The CDR3 loop is CASSRDDRYNEQYF. For the CDR3, the DNA is TGCGCCAGCAGCCGAGACGACAGGTACAATGAGCAGTACTTC.

The genes are TRBV6-2 or TRBV6-3 and TRBJ2-5; D uncertain. There are 15 residues in the CDR3. Trimming cost V 0 bases and J 4 bases, with 12 bases left between them. Germline lookup yields CDR1 MNHEY and CDR2 SVGEGT. The CDR3 sequence: CASSYSGRWRETQYF. The CDR3 bases are TGTGCCAGCAGTTACTCCGGACGGTGGAGAGAGACCCAGTACTTC.

With respect to this clonotype: One junction end disagrees with the germline gene, perhaps due to a read error. This chain connects TRBV6-2 or TRBV6-3 to TRBJ2-7; 9 bases map to TRBD2. CDR1 and CDR2 from the germline V gene are MNHEY and SVGEGT. This CDR3 is built from 16 residues. The CDR3: CASNYSKRGDPYEQYF. The CDR3 DNA follows: TGTGCCAGCAATTACTCGAAGCGGGGGGACCCCTACGAGCAGTACTTC.

The V call is TRBV7-9, the J call TRBJ2-3; 13 nucleotides match TRBD2. This CDR3 is built from 18 residues. Germline lookup yields CDR1 SEHNR and CDR2 FQNEAQ (reference sequence). V lost 5 bases and J lost 2; bases outside the gene matches: 10. The CDR3 DNA follows: TGTGCCAGCAGCGGAGCCGGGACTAGCGGGGCTTACACAGATACGCAGTATTTT. This gives the protein CASSGAGTSGAYTDTQYF.

The chain uses TRBV10-3 and TRBJ2-1, with a tentative D call TRBD1 (7 bases). Germline assignment: CDR1 ENHRY and CDR2 SYGVKD. Trimming shortened V by 8 bases and J by 6 bases, and 20 bases separated the two germline ends. The CDR3 runs 15 residues. The CDR3 DNA reads TGTGCCATCGGGGACCGAGGGGGCGGGGTCAATGAGCAGTTCTTC. Amino acids: CAIGDRGGGVNEQFF.

This CDR3 reads CSASGRGRRNEQFF. DNA of the CDR3: TGCAGTGCTAGCGGCAGGGGCCGGCGGAATGAGCAGTTCTTC. The chain combines TRBV20-1 with TRBJ2-1; perhaps TRBD1 as D (6 bases). V lost 3 bases, J lost 7 bases, and 16 bases lay in between. This CDR3 spans 14 amino acids. Germline CDR1 reads DFQATT; CDR2 reads SNEGSKA (reference sequence).

This chain connects TRBV7-2 to TRBJ2-5; D may be TRBD1 or TRBD2 (5 bases each). V was shortened by 1 base and J by 7 bases, with 10 bases between the two germline ends. CDR1 and CDR2 from the germline V gene are SGHTA and FQGNSA. CDR3 length equals 13 residues. The CDR3 loop is CASSLGPGGTQYF. The CDR3 DNA is TGTGCCAGCAGCTTAGGTCCTGGGGGGACCCAGTACTTC.

This clonotype was counted only a few times. CDR3 residues: CASSQSTGGDYGYTF. The CDR3, as DNA: TGTGCCAGCAGCCAATCTACAGGGGGCGACTATGGCTACACCTTC. The chain has TRBV4-2 and TRBJ1-2; the match to TRBD1 covers 9 bases. The trim removed 2 bases at V and 3 bases at J, leaving 4 bases unmatched. Germline V gives CDR1 LGHNA, CDR2 YNFKEQ. CDR3 length: 15 amino acids.

This chain links TRBV15 with TRBJ2-7; 8 bases agree with TRBD1. The CDR3 length is 15 residues. Trimming removed 1 base from V and 4 bases from J; junction bases left unmatched: 6. Germline CDR1 LNHNV, CDR2 YYDKDF (reference sequence). The CDR3 DNA sequence: TGTGCCACCAGCAGAGTACACAGGGGGGTTTACGAGCAGTACTTC. It translates to CATSRVHRGVYEQYF.

V gene TRBV28 combines with J gene TRBJ1-2; 7 positions match TRBD1. There are 17 residues in the CDR3. CDR1 and CDR2 from the germline V gene are MDHEN and SYDVKM. V shed 4 bases, J shed 5 bases, and the junction held 16 bases outside the gene matches. CDR3 DNA sequence: TGTGCCAGCAGTTATCCACCCGGGGCCAACAGGGGATATGGCTACACCTTC. It is translated as CASSYPPGANRGYGYTF.

The V and J genes are TRBV7-9 and TRBJ1-2; 8 bases align to TRBD1. Germline V lookup: CDR1 SEHNR, CDR2 FQNEAQ (reference sequence). The trim removed 5 bases at V and 13 bases at J, leaving 6 bases unmatched. The CDR3 spans 11 residues. The CDR3 nucleotides read TGTGCCAGCAGCGCCCCCGACAGGGGCACCTTC. Protein product: CASSAPDRGTF.

This clonotype was counted a few times. This chain joins TRBV12-3 or TRBV12-4 and TRBJ2-7; TRBD2 agrees at 11 bases. The tail of the sequence fits TRBJ2-5 better, so the J call may be wrong. The CDR3 runs to 17 residues. The CDR3 reads CASSLALAGGPQGTQYF. For the CDR3, the DNA is TGTGCCAGCAGTTTAGCTCTAGCGGGGGGCCCTCAGGGGACCCAGTACTTC.

This clonotype came up a few times. The CDR3 sequence: CATSAWSNGRARDYEQYF. The CDR3 DNA reads as TGTGCCACCTCAGCTTGGAGTAATGGCAGGGCTCGGGACTACGAGCAGTACTTC. The chain has TRBV11-1 and TRBJ2-7; TRBD1 or TRBD2 may be the D gene (5 bases each). CDR3 length: 18 residues. The germline V gene encodes CDR1 SGHAT and CDR2 FQDESV (reference sequence). Deletions cut 10 bases from V and 3 bases from J, with 31 bases between.

The chain uses TRBV6-2 or TRBV6-3 and TRBJ2-1; no firm D call. The CDR3 runs to 14 residues. V dropped 7 bases and J dropped 0 bases, with 10 bases sitting between them. Germline CDR1 reads MNHEY; CDR2 reads SVGEGT. The CDR3 nucleotides read TGTGCCAGCATCCAGCCCGGCTCCTACAATGAGCAGTTCTTC. Residues: CASIQPGSYNEQFF.

The chain carries TRBV12-3 or TRBV12-4 and TRBJ2-3; no firm D call. Trimming removed 5 bases from V and 2 bases from J, with 11 bases in between. The CDR3 contains 14 residues. The CDR3 spells CASSVSHSTDTQYF. CDR3 nucleotides: TGTGCCAGCAGTGTCTCACATTCCACAGATACGCAGTATTTT.

This clonotype was counted only a few times. The V and J genes are TRBV10-3 and TRBJ1-5; D perhaps matches TRBD1 (5 bases). Germline CDR1 is ENHRY and CDR2 is SYGVKD. V dropped 0 bases and J dropped 0 bases, with 15 bases sitting between them. The CDR3 runs 18 residues. CDR3 sequence (DNA): TGTGCCATCAGTGAGTCCGGGGGAGGCCTGTCTAGCAATCAGCCCCAGCATTTT. Its protein product is CAISESGGGLSSNQPQHF.

V is TRBV28 and J is TRBJ1-2, with 7 positions matching TRBD1. Germline trimming cut 5 bases from V and 5 bases from J; bases unmatched to any gene: 29. The CDR3 runs 21 residues. Germline V lookup: CDR1 MDHEN, CDR2 SYDVKM. In DNA form, the CDR3 reads TGTGCCAGCAGTCTAGGCTCTACCTTCACCTTGTCTTCTACAGGGGAGTATGGCTACACCTTC. This gives the protein CASSLGSTFTLSSTGEYGYTF.

J is TRBJ2-1 and V is TRBV9; 7 nucleotides agree with TRBD1. The CDR3 runs 18 residues. Trimming cost V 2 bases and J 3 bases; bases outside gene matches: 14. Germline CDR1 is SGDLS and CDR2 is YYNGEE. CDR3 sequence reads: CASSVALIGGEGYNEQFF. CDR3 sequence (DNA): TGTGCCAGCAGCGTGGCCCTCATAGGGGGCGAAGGCTACAATGAGCAGTTCTTC.

The chain employs TRBV5-1 and TRBJ2-6; D gene ambiguous. The V end was cut by 1 base, the J end by 0 bases, with 8 bases between. Germline CDR1 and CDR2: SGHRS and YFSETQ. The CDR3 is 16 amino acids. CDR3: CASSLPRASGANVLTF. CDR3 DNA sequence: TGCGCCAGCAGCTTGCCCCGGGCCTCTGGGGCCAACGTCCTGACTTTC.

This clonotype was seen only a few times. The rearrangement uses TRBV7-6 and TRBJ2-1, with D uncertain. The CDR3 totals 12 residues. Germline V gene sequence: CDR1 SGHVS, CDR2 FNYEAQ. V was shortened by 1 base and J by 7 bases, with 5 bases between the two germline ends. For the CDR3, the DNA is TGTGCCAGCAGCTTAGATATAAATGAGCAGTTCTTC. Its protein product is CASSLDINEQFF.

The table lists this clonotype with a few counts. The rearrangement uses TRBV10-2 and TRBJ1-6, with D perhaps TRBD1 (5 bases). Trimming shortened V by 6 bases and J by 7 bases, and 7 bases separated the two germline ends. CDR1 WSHSY and CDR2 SAAADI come from the germline V gene. This CDR3 is 12 amino acids long. The CDR3 bases are TGCGCCAGCAGGGCAGGGAATTCACCCCTCCACTTT. Encoded protein: CASRAGNSPLHF.

J is TRBJ1-4 and V is TRBV4-3, with 8 positions matching TRBD1. The CDR3 length is 17 residues. The junction had 6 bases not matched to a gene; V was cut back by 0 bases and J by 3 bases. Germline CDR1 and CDR2: LGHNA and YSLEER. In DNA, the CDR3 is TGCGCCAGCAGCCAAGACAGGGGGCTACGGGCTAATGAAAAACTGTTTTTT. Amino acid sequence: CASSQDRGLRANEKLFF.